This T cell receptor (beta chain) derives from a study of blood T cells in healthy people across ages. This clonotype showed up just a few times. Primers used in a second PCR of roughly 6 to 12 cycles were a sample-barcoded 5' primer and a J-beta primer mix. Each of the cDNA molecules was tagged by a template-switch adaptor with 12 random nucleotides. A single record per CDR3 protein comes from TCRdb applying MiXCR to the 5' RACE reads. This repertoire shows around 700,000 distinct CDR3 sequences, approximately 25% found once; its top ten account for 9.4%. This sample was also put to use in a study of T cells of mothers and their children.

Sequences were obtained from blood. The origin of this receptor is a boy aged 5-17 years in good health.

In DNA form, the CDR3 reads TGCGCCAGCAGCCCACTACACGGGACAGGAATTGAGCAGTACTTC. Translation: CASSPLHGTGIEQYF. The rearrangement links TRBV4-3 to TRBJ2-1; 8 nucleotides line up with TRBD1. The end of the DNA fits TRBJ2-7 better, so the J call may be wrong. Germline V gene data show CDR1 as LGHNA and CDR2 as YSLEER. This CDR3 is 15 amino acids long.